The rows below give T cell receptor beta chains drawn from one sample of a study of blood T cell repertoires in COVID-19. Only in-frame clones appear in the TCRdb table, and some are missing; sequencing was by immunoSEQ multiplex PCR. The sample yields approximately 380,000 clones, 85% seen once. Sequenced input: peripheral blood. These receptors came from a woman aged 18-35 years with acute or convalescent COVID-19. Each CDR3 is given with its conserved first and last residue. Fields, in order: D gene, clone size, V gene, J gene, CDR3 protein, CDR3 DNA. The D gene is left open where the match is weak. Rows give clone size only sometimes, using once, few, many, or a class for an expanded clone.

D: NA; size: NA; V: TRBV20-1; J: TRBJ1-4; CDR3: CSELRNEKLFF; DNA: TGCAGTGAGCTCCGTAATGAAAAACTGTTTTTT
D: NA; size: NA; V: TRBV5-5; J: TRBJ1-4; CDR3: CASSVGPVYYEKLFF; DNA: TGTGCCAGCAGCGTTGGGCCAGTTTATTATGAAAAACTGTTTTTT
D: NA; size: NA; V: TRBV2; J: TRBJ1-2; CDR3: CASSERRRGGYTF; DNA: TGTGCCAGCAGTGAACGCCGGCGGGGCGGCTACACCTTC
D: NA; size: NA; V: TRBV11-2; J: TRBJ1-2; CDR3: CASSLEGVYGYTF; DNA: TGTGCCAGCAGCCTTGAGGGGGTCTATGGCTACACCTTC
D: NA; size: NA; V: TRBV6-2/TRBV6-3; J: TRBJ1-2; CDR3: CASSYSSENGYTF; DNA: TGTGCCAGCAGTTACTCAAGTGAGAATGGCTACACCTTC
D: NA; size: NA; V: TRBV9; J: TRBJ2-1; CDR3: CASSVGEEVSSYNEQFF; DNA: TGTGCCAGCAGCGTAGGAGAAGAGGTGAGCTCCTACAATGAGCAGTTCTTC
D: NA; size: NA; V: TRBV6-5; J: TRBJ2-4; CDR3: CASSQQTGDIQYF; DNA: TGTGCCAGCAGCCAGCAGACGGGGGACATTCAGTACTTC
D: TRBD1; size: NA; V: TRBV9; J: TRBJ1-6; CDR3: CASSVGGGGAGSPLHF; DNA: TGTGCCAGCAGCGTAGGAGGAGGGGGCGCCGGTTCACCCCTCCACTTT
D: TRBD1; size: NA; V: TRBV5-5; J: TRBJ1-2; CDR3: CASSPLMDRAYGYTF; DNA: TGTGCCAGCAGCCCGCTGATGGACAGGGCCTATGGCTACACCTTC
D: NA; size: NA; V: TRBV9; J: TRBJ2-2; CDR3: CASSDPWGGSSGELFF; DNA: TGTGCCAGCAGCGACCCGTGGGGGGGCAGCAGCGGGGAGCTGTTTTTT
D: TRBD1; size: NA; V: TRBV27; J: TRBJ1-1; CDR3: CASSLPGGMNTEAFF; DNA: TGTGCCAGCAGTTTACCAGGGGGAATGAACACTGAAGCTTTCTTT
D: TRBD1; size: NA; V: TRBV2; J: TRBJ1-1; CDR3: CASSEAMGQTEAFF; DNA: TGTGCCAGCAGTGAAGCTATGGGACAGACCGAAGCTTTCTTT
D: TRBD1; size: NA; V: TRBV6-5; J: TRBJ2-7; CDR3: CASRTGTGYYEQYF; DNA: TGTGCCAGCAGGACCGGGACAGGGTATTACGAGCAGTACTTC
D: NA; size: NA; V: TRBV7-9; J: TRBJ1-4; CDR3: CASSLGSSENDEKLFF; DNA: TGTGCCAGCAGCTTAGGTTCCTCCGAGAACGATGAAAAACTGTTTTTT
D: TRBD1; size: NA; V: TRBV6-5; J: TRBJ2-7; CDR3: CASSYAGDRGFEQYF; DNA: TGTGCCAGCAGTTACGCAGGGGACAGGGGTTTCGAGCAGTACTTC
D: TRBD1; size: NA; V: TRBV5-1; J: TRBJ2-7; CDR3: CASSPGQGWEQYF; DNA: TGCGCCAGCAGCCCGGGACAGGGGTGGGAGCAGTACTTC
D: TRBD2; size: NA; V: TRBV29-1; J: TRBJ2-1; CDR3: CSVEDLAGAAGEQFF; DNA: TGCAGCGTTGAAGACCTAGCGGGAGCGGCTGGGGAGCAGTTCTTC
D: TRBD1; size: NA; V: TRBV5-1; J: TRBJ1-2; CDR3: CASSATGDYGYTF; DNA: TGCGCCAGCAGCGCAACAGGGGATTATGGCTACACCTTC
D: NA; size: NA; V: TRBV7-8; J: TRBJ2-1; CDR3: CASSLAQKGGEQFF; DNA: TGTGCCAGCAGCTTAGCGCAGAAAGGGGGTGAGCAGTTCTTC
D: NA; size: NA; V: TRBV3-1/TRBV3-2; J: TRBJ1-5; CDR3: CASSPEYSNQPQHF; DNA: TGTGCCAGCAGCCCCGAGTATAGCAATCAGCCCCAGCATTTT
D: NA; size: few; V: TRBV27; J: TRBJ2-7; CDR3: CASSSPAGSSYEQYF; DNA: TGTGCCAGCAGTTCTCCCGCTGGGAGCTCCTACGAGCAGTACTTC
D: NA; size: few; V: TRBV7-9; J: TRBJ1-5; CDR3: CASSKGGGNQPQHF; DNA: TGTGCCAGCAGCAAAGGGGGGGGTAATCAGCCCCAGCATTTT
D: NA; size: once; V: TRBV5-6; J: TRBJ1-3; CDR3: CASSLGRNTIYF; DNA: TGTGCCAGCAGCTTGGGTAGAAACACCATATATTTT
D: NA; size: few; V: TRBV4-2; J: TRBJ1-6; CDR3: CASSQDSLFEKTLHF; DNA: TGTGCCAGCAGCCAAGACTCACTTTTCGAAAAGACCCTCCACTTT
D: TRBD2; size: NA; V: TRBV7-9; J: TRBJ2-3; CDR3: CASSLGLAGGLDTQYF; DNA: TGTGCCAGCAGCCTGGGACTAGCGGGGGGGCTAGATACGCAGTATTTT
D: NA; size: NA; V: TRBV19; J: TRBJ1-6; CDR3: CASSLGGGSPLHF; DNA: TGTGCCAGTAGTCTGGGGGGAGGCTCACCCCTCCACTTT
D: NA; size: NA; V: TRBV3-1/TRBV3-2; J: TRBJ1-5; CDR3: CASSLTTGLGPQHF; DNA: TGTGCCAGCAGCCTCACGACAGGCCTCGGGCCCCAGCATTTT
D: NA; size: once; V: TRBV13; J: TRBJ2-7; CDR3: CASSSVDGVNEQYF; DNA: TGTGCCAGCAGCTCCGTGGACGGGGTTAACGAGCAGTACTTC
D: TRBD1; size: NA; V: TRBV7-9; J: TRBJ2-7; CDR3: CASSLGVSRQGAYEQYF; DNA: TGTGCCAGCAGCTTAGGGGTCAGTCGACAGGGGGCCTACGAGCAGTACTTC
D: NA; size: NA; V: TRBV5-5; J: TRBJ1-6; CDR3: CASSFRGANSPLHF; DNA: TGTGCCAGCAGCTTCAGGGGAGCTAATTCACCCCTCCACTTT
D: NA; size: NA; V: TRBV24-1; J: TRBJ1-5; CDR3: CATSEGDWNQPQHF; DNA: TGTGCCACCAGCGAGGGTGATTGGAATCAGCCCCAGCATTTT
D: NA; size: NA; V: TRBV19; J: TRBJ1-4; CDR3: CASSIGVRAGVNEKLFF; DNA: TGTGCCAGTAGTATAGGTGTAAGGGCAGGGGTTAATGAAAAACTGTTTTTT
D: TRBD1; size: NA; V: TRBV2; J: TRBJ1-6; CDR3: CASRDRVIAPLHF; DNA: TGTGCCAGCAGGGACAGGGTAATTGCACCCCTCCACTTT
D: NA; size: NA; V: TRBV7-9; J: TRBJ2-5; CDR3: CASSVTGSQETQYF; DNA: TGTGCCAGCAGCGTTACAGGGTCCCAAGAGACCCAGTACTTC
D: TRBD1; size: NA; V: TRBV6-5; J: TRBJ1-1; CDR3: CASRGQEWSTEAFF; DNA: TGTGCCAGCAGGGGACAGGAGTGGAGCACTGAAGCTTTCTTT
D: TRBD2; size: NA; V: TRBV5-5; J: TRBJ2-1; CDR3: CASSILAELYNEQFF; DNA: TGTGCCAGCAGCATACTAGCGGAGCTATACAATGAGCAGTTCTTC
D: NA; size: NA; V: TRBV7-3; J: TRBJ1-1; CDR3: CASSLRRGTEAFF; DNA: TGTGCCAGCAGCTTAAGACGGGGAACTGAAGCTTTCTTT
D: TRBD2; size: once; V: TRBV15; J: TRBJ2-1; CDR3: CATSRDGGGLRNEQFF; DNA: TGTGCCACCAGCAGAGATGGGGGAGGGCTTCGCAATGAGCAGTTCTTC
D: TRBD1; size: NA; V: TRBV28; J: TRBJ1-1; CDR3: CASRRTGLNTEAFF; DNA: TGTGCCAGCAGAAGGACAGGGCTGAACACTGAAGCTTTCTTT
D: NA; size: few; V: TRBV6-5; J: TRBJ2-5; CDR3: CASSPQASFQTQYF; DNA: TGTGCCAGCAGTCCCCAGGCCTCATTCCAGACCCAGTACTTC
D: NA; size: NA; V: TRBV27; J: TRBJ1-1; CDR3: CASSPHSGLNTEAFF; DNA: TGTGCCAGCAGTCCTCATAGCGGTCTGAACACTGAAGCTTTCTTT
D: NA; size: NA; V: TRBV9; J: TRBJ2-2; CDR3: CASSVGGQANTGELFF; DNA: TGTGCCAGCAGCGTCGGGGGGCAGGCGAACACCGGGGAGCTGTTTTTT
D: TRBD1; size: NA; V: TRBV9; J: TRBJ1-4; CDR3: CASSVEDRGSEKLFF; DNA: TGTGCCAGCAGCGTTGAGGACAGGGGGTCTGAAAAACTGTTTTTT
D: NA; size: NA; V: TRBV19; J: TRBJ2-7; CDR3: CASSIRGLDEQYF; DNA: TGTGCCAGTAGTATTCGGGGTCTCGACGAGCAGTACTTC
D: NA; size: few; V: TRBV28; J: TRBJ2-7; CDR3: CASSPTRFASYEQYF; DNA: TGTGCCAGCAGTCCCACGAGGTTCGCATCCTACGAGCAGTACTTC
D: NA; size: NA; V: TRBV19; J: TRBJ1-5; CDR3: CASSILQGDNQPQHF; DNA: TGTGCCAGTAGTATTTTACAGGGAGACAATCAGCCCCAGCATTTT
D: NA; size: NA; V: TRBV14; J: TRBJ1-2; CDR3: CASSRAGASNYGYTF; DNA: TGTGCCAGCAGCCGAGCAGGGGCCTCTAACTATGGCTACACCTTC
D: TRBD1; size: NA; V: TRBV19; J: TRBJ1-1; CDR3: CASSPQGAWNTEAFF; DNA: TGTGCCAGTAGCCCACAGGGGGCATGGAACACTGAAGCTTTCTTT
D: TRBD1; size: NA; V: TRBV19; J: TRBJ1-4; CDR3: CASSTRQGEGNEKLFF; DNA: TGTGCCAGTAGTACACGACAGGGGGAAGGTAATGAAAAACTGTTTTTT
D: NA; size: once; V: TRBV5-1; J: TRBJ1-2; CDR3: CASSAAGAYGYTF; DNA: TGCGCCAGCAGCGCGGCAGGGGCTTATGGCTACACCTTC
D: TRBD1; size: NA; V: TRBV7-6; J: TRBJ1-6; CDR3: CASSRNVGTGPPSPLHF; DNA: TGTGCCAGCAGCCGGAACGTCGGGACAGGGCCGCCCTCACCCCTCCACTTT